These 9 T cell receptor beta chains were sequenced from one sample in a study of blood T cell repertoires in COVID-19. Data came from immunoSEQ multiplex PCR; TCRdb stores just in-frame clones and leaves some out. The data show roughly 150,000 clones, 65% to 80% seen once. Sample: peripheral blood. The source of these receptors is a man aged 55 to 70 with acute or convalescent COVID-19.

The chain uses TRBV11-2 and TRBJ2-6, with D possibly matching TRBD1 (6 bases). Germline loops: CDR1 SGHAT, CDR2 FQNNGV. V dropped 1 base and J dropped 3 bases, with 13 bases sitting between them. This CDR3 region has 17 residues. DNA for the CDR3: TGTGCCAGCAGCTTAGTGCAAGGGGGTTTTGGGGCCAACGTCCTGACTTTC. It specifies CASSLVQGGFGANVLTF.

The J gene is TRBJ2-3, the V gene TRBV30; 7 bases agree with TRBD1. After removal of 3 bases from V and 1 base from J, the junction contained 7 bases not matched to a gene. This CDR3 region has 15 residues. CDR1 is GTSNPN, CDR2 SVGIG, per germline (reference sequence). The CDR3 bases are TGTGCCTGGAGCCTCGGGACAGATCGCACAGATACGCAGTATTTT. Translated, it gives CAWSLGTDRTDTQYF.

V and J are TRBV19 and TRBJ1-5, with 7 positions matching TRBD1. There are 14 residues in the CDR3. The junction had 5 bases not matched to a gene; V was cut back by 7 bases and J by 2 bases. Germline loops: CDR1 LNHDA, CDR2 SQIVND (reference sequence). The CDR3 sequence: CASTNTGGNQPQHF. CDR3 coding DNA: TGTGCCAGTACCAACACAGGGGGCAATCAGCCCCAGCATTTT.

The genes are TRBV20-1 and TRBJ2-1, with TRBD2 matching 13 bases. Per the germline V gene, CDR1 is DFQATT and CDR2 is SNEGSKA (reference sequence). The CDR3 contains 16 residues. V lost 3 bases, J lost 8 bases, and 10 bases stayed unmatched. The CDR3 loop is CSASHRLAGGIHEQFF. As DNA, the CDR3 is TGCAGTGCTAGTCACAGACTAGCGGGAGGTATTCATGAGCAGTTCTTC.

Only one count was recorded for this clone. V gene TRBV16 combines with J gene TRBJ2-5, with D possibly matching TRBD1 (6 bases). V was clipped by 0 bases and J by 5 bases, with 16 bases between them. Germline-derived CDR1 and CDR2 are KGHSY and FQNENV. The CDR3 runs 16 residues. The CDR3 DNA reads TGTGCCAGCAGCCAATCCCTCCAGGGGCCCCAGGAGACCCAGTACTTC. Protein product: CASSQSLQGPQETQYF.

The rearrangement uses TRBV7-3 and TRBJ2-1, with 9 bases fitting TRBD1. The CDR3 runs to 15 residues. Trimming at V came to 5 bases and at J to 6 bases, leaving 8 bases not matched to a gene. Germline values: CDR1 SGHTA, CDR2 FQGTGA. CDR3 loop: CASSPTGGKGNEQFF. DNA for the CDR3: TGTGCCAGCAGCCCGACAGGGGGTAAAGGCAATGAGCAGTTCTTC.

This clone was seen only once. This sequence joins TRBV5-5 and TRBJ1-6; no reliable D call. Germline lookup yields CDR1 SGHKS and CDR2 YYEKEE (reference sequence). The CDR3 totals 12 residues. V lost 6 bases and J 8 bases, leaving 9 bases between the germline ends. The CDR3 region has the DNA TGTGCCAGCACCCAGAATGATTCACCCCTCCACTTT. This codes for CASTQNDSPLHF.

This clone has just one count. J is TRBJ2-7 and V is TRBV27; TRBD1 aligns across 9 bases. The CDR3 is made up of 14 amino acids. Germline loops: CDR1 MNHEY, CDR2 SMNVEV (reference sequence). V lost 10 bases, J lost 2 bases, and 9 bases stayed unmatched. CDR3 region: CATRIRDRAYEQYF. CDR3 sequence (DNA): TGTGCCACAAGGATCCGGGACAGGGCCTACGAGCAGTACTTC.

V usage is TRBV11-2 and J usage is TRBJ2-1; 15 positions match TRBD2. The CDR3 is 16 residues long. Trimming removed 8 bases from V and 4 bases from J; junction bases left unmatched: 6. Germline assignment: CDR1 SGHAT and CDR2 FQNNGV. This chain's CDR3 is CASLGLAGGGYNEQFF. DNA for the CDR3: TGTGCCAGCCTGGGACTAGCGGGAGGAGGGTACAATGAGCAGTTCTTC.